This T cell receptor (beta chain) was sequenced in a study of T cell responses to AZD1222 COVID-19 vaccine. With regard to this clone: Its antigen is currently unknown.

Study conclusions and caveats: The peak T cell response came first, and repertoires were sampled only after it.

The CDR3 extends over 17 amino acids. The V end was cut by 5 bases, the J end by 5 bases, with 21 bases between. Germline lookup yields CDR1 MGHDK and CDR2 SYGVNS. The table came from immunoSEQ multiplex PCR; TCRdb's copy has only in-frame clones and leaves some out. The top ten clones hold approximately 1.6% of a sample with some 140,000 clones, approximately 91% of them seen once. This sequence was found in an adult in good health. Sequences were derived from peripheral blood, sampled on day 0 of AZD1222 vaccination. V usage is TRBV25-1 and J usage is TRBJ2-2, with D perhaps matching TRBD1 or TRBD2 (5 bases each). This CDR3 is CASSTLSGGIHTGELFF. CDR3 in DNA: TGTGCCAGCAGTACCTTATCTGGGGGAATTCATACCGGGGAGCTGTTTTTT.